This T cell receptor beta chain was sequenced for a study of blood T cell repertoires in COVID-19. Study as a whole: T cells, B-cell-depleted T cells, or PBMCs provided the cDNA or gDNA that served as material.

Deletions cut 3 bases from V and 5 bases from J, with 8 bases between. CDR3 size: 13 residues. Germline V gene lookup returns CDR1 KGHSH and CDR2 LQKENI. TCRdb keeps only in-frame clones here, not all; method: immunoSEQ multiplex PCR. Of under 200,000 clones listed, 76% are singletons. Sequencing was done on a sample of peripheral blood. This chain links TRBV18 with TRBJ2-1; D remains unclear. The TCR comes from an elderly woman with acute or convalescent COVID-19. The chain's CDR3 is CASSPGPHNEQFF. For the CDR3, the DNA is TGTGCCAGCTCACCTGGGCCACACAATGAGCAGTTCTTC.